The 21 T cell receptor beta chains presented below share a single source sample, sequenced in a study of blood T cell repertoires in COVID-19. The protocol was immunoSEQ multiplex PCR, while the TCRdb copy is restricted to in-frame clones and leaves out a portion. The sample lists around 470,000 clones, roughly 89% occurring once. The sequenced material came from peripheral blood. All receptors come from a man between 18 and 29 years old with COVID-19, enrolled during active disease.

The V call is TRBV6-5, the J call TRBJ1-5; D is unclear. The length of the CDR3 is 15 residues. CDR1 is MNHEY and CDR2 is SVGAGI in the germline V gene. The ends were cut back, 6 bases at V and 1 base at J, with 13 bases in the middle. The CDR3 DNA reads TGTGCCAGCAGCGTGACCCCGGGGAGCAATCAGCCCCAGCATTTT. Its protein is CASSVTPGSNQPQHF.

The chain combines TRBV5-4 with TRBJ2-5, with TRBD2 matching 10 bases. This CDR3 has 19 amino acids. Per germline, CDR1 SGHNT and CDR2 YYREEE (reference sequence). After removal of 0 bases from V and 4 bases from J, the junction contained 15 bases not matched to a gene. CDR3: CASSLVASGRFGYGETQYF. The DNA of the CDR3 is TGTGCCAGCAGCTTGGTGGCTAGCGGGAGATTCGGATATGGAGAGACCCAGTACTTC. Combining the CDR3 with reference TRBV5-4 and TRBJ2-5 gives the whole variable domain ETGVTQSPTHLIKTRGQQVTLRCSSQSGHNTVSWYQQALGQGPQFIFQYYREEENGRGNFPPRFSGLQFPNYSSELNVNALELDDSALYLCASSLVASGRFGYGETQYFGPGTRLLVL.

This sequence joins TRBV11-2 and TRBJ2-1, with TRBD2 matching 14 bases. The CDR3 is 17 amino acids. Germline loops: CDR1 SGHAT, CDR2 FQNNGV. V trimming: 6 bases; J trimming: 11 bases; junction bases outside the gene matches: 15. The CDR3 bases are TGTGCCAGCAGACTCGGACTAGCGGGAGGCAAATCAATGAAGCAGTTCTTC. Protein sequence: CASRLGLAGGKSMKQFF.

The V call is TRBV24-1, the J call TRBJ1-2; 7 nucleotides agree with TRBD1. CDR1 and CDR2 (germline): KGHDR, SFDVKD. With V trimmed by 3 bases and J by 3 bases, 12 bases remained unmatched. This CDR3 region has 17 residues. CDR3 bases: TGTGCCACCAGTGATCCGTATGACAGGGACGGGGACTATGGCTACACCTTC. Translating it yields CATSDPYDRDGDYGYTF.

The genes are TRBV5-4 and TRBJ1-6, with a possible D match to TRBD1 (6 bases). Trimming took off 4 bases at V and 14 bases at J, with 16 bases between the two ends. Germline CDR1 SGHNT, CDR2 YYREEE (reference sequence). The CDR3 contains 13 residues. In DNA form, the CDR3 reads TGTGCCAGCAGCGAAACGGACAGAATTTCCCTCCACTTT. It is translated as CASSETDRISLHF.

The chain combines TRBV28 with TRBJ2-2, with 8 bases that match TRBD2. The CDR3 runs to 16 residues. CDR1 MDHEN and CDR2 SYDVKM come from the germline V gene. Trimming took 1 base from V and 5 from J; bases not matched to a gene: 6. The CDR3 DNA reads TGTGCCAGCAGTTTATTCCACGGGAGGGCAACCGGGGAGCTGTTTTTT. Its translation: CASSLFHGRATGELFF.

The chain carries TRBV2 and TRBJ2-5; 9 bases match TRBD2. This CDR3 is built from 15 residues. V lost 8 bases to trimming and J lost 4 bases; unmatched junction nucleotides: 11. Germline V CDR1 and CDR2: SNHLY, FYNNEI. The CDR3 spells CASSRERGATETQYF. CDR3 DNA sequence: TGTGCCAGCTCCAGGGAGCGGGGGGCCACAGAGACCCAGTACTTC.

The chain combines TRBV6-5 with TRBJ2-7, with 7 nucleotides matching TRBD2. The CDR3 runs 14 residues. Germline V gene sequence: CDR1 MNHEY, CDR2 SVGAGI. J gave up 5 bases and V 6 bases, and 10 bases lay outside the gene matches. CDR3 nucleotide sequence: TGTGCCAGCAGGATCGATCACGGGAGGAACGAGCAGTACTTC. Its protein is CASRIDHGRNEQYF.

The CDR3 bases are TGTGCCAGCAGTCCGTTCCTAGCGGCCACCGGGGAGCTGTTTTTT. Residues: CASSPFLAATGELFF. The V and J genes are TRBV27 and TRBJ2-2; 7 bases fit TRBD2. The CDR3 is 15 amino acids. Germline values: CDR1 MNHEY, CDR2 SMNVEV (reference sequence). V was pared by 5 bases and J by 4 bases, with 7 bases of the junction left unmatched.

The V call is TRBV19, the J call TRBJ2-7; TRBD2 matches 7 bases. There are 14 residues in the CDR3. With 2 bases clipped from V and 2 bases from J, the junction kept 3 bases outside the gene matches. In germline, CDR1 is LNHDA, CDR2 SQIVND (reference sequence). This chain's CDR3 is CASSISAGAYEQYF. As DNA, the CDR3 is TGTGCCAGTAGTATAAGCGCGGGGGCCTACGAGCAGTACTTC.

The chain links TRBV18 to TRBJ2-3; 13 nucleotides agree with TRBD2. CDR1 is KGHSH and CDR2 is LQKENI in the germline V gene. The CDR3 spans 17 residues. The V segment lost 3 bases and the J segment 2 bases; nucleotides outside the gene matches: 5. The CDR3 DNA reads TGTGCCAGCTCACCGACTAGCGGGGGGCCCGACACAGATACGCAGTATTTT. It encodes CASSPTSGGPDTDTQYF.

This chain links TRBV18 with TRBJ2-1; 7 nucleotides align to TRBD2. With V trimmed by 0 bases and J by 0 bases, 2 bases remained unmatched. Germline CDR1 is KGHSH and CDR2 is LQKENI. CDR3 length: 16 amino acids. The CDR3 here is CASSPPASGSYNEQFF. Here the CDR3 DNA reads TGTGCCAGCTCACCACCGGCTAGCGGCTCCTACAATGAGCAGTTCTTC.

The rearrangement joins TRBV3-1 (or the pseudogene TRBV3-2) to TRBJ2-2; 9 bases map to TRBD1. The CDR3 is made up of 17 amino acids. V was clipped by 1 base and J by 3 bases; unmatched bases: 6. From germline, CDR1 is LGHDT and CDR2 YNNKEL (reference sequence). CDR3 coding DNA: TGTGCCAGCAGCCAAGGATCCAGGACAGGGGACACCGGGGAGCTGTTTTTT. Its translation: CASSQGSRTGDTGELFF.

The chain joins TRBV19 to TRBJ2-6, with D possibly being TRBD2 (5 bases). Germline-derived CDR1 and CDR2 are LNHDA and SQIVND (reference sequence). The CDR3 is 17 residues long. V lost 0 bases, J lost 0 bases, and 9 bases lay in between. CDR3 loop: CASSIDLAVSGANVLTF. Written as DNA, the CDR3 is TGTGCCAGTAGTATAGATCTAGCAGTCTCTGGGGCCAACGTCCTGACTTTC.

The rearrangement links TRBV18 to TRBJ1-1; D is unclear. Germline values: CDR1 KGHSH, CDR2 LQKENI. The V end lost 3 bases, the J end lost 7 bases, and 9 bases lay between the germline ends. This CDR3 contains 12 residues. This CDR3 is CASSPVAGEAFF. The CDR3 bases are TGTGCCAGCTCACCGGTGGCAGGTGAAGCTTTCTTT.

The gene calls are TRBV12-3 or TRBV12-4 and TRBJ2-7, with D maybe TRBD2 (5 bases). The CDR3 totals 13 residues. V was pared by 8 bases and J by 3 bases, with 14 bases between. The chain's CDR3 is CASGLGNFYEQYF. The CDR3 DNA sequence: TGTGCCAGCGGGCTCGGGAACTTCTACGAGCAGTACTTC.

The chain has TRBV11-3 and TRBJ2-5; no clear D. The CDR3 has 11 residues. V lost 4 bases and J lost 4, with 4 bases in between. Germline assignment: CDR1 SGHNT and CDR2 YENEEA. The CDR3 DNA is TGTGCCAGCAGCTGGAGAGAGACCCAGTACTTC. Translation gives CASSWRETQYF.

This chain uses TRBV2 with TRBJ2-1; D is perhaps TRBD1 (5 bases). This CDR3 spans 15 amino acids. Trimming cost V 3 bases and J 4 bases, with 13 bases left between them. Germline V CDR1 and CDR2: SNHLY, FYNNEI. In DNA form, the CDR3 reads TGTGCCAGCAGTGACGTGAACCCAGGGTACAATGAGCAGTTCTTC. It is translated as CASSDVNPGYNEQFF.

The chain recombines TRBV18 with TRBJ2-7, with 8 positions matching TRBD1. The CDR3 covers 14 residues. V dropped 2 bases and J dropped 6; count of bases not matched to a gene: 6. Germline CDR1 is KGHSH and CDR2 is LQKENI. The CDR3 reads CASSPRDRPGEQYF. The CDR3 DNA reads as TGTGCCAGCTCACCAAGGGACAGGCCTGGCGAGCAGTACTTC.

About this clone: This CDR3 is also generated by other DNA sequences in the sample. CDR3 bases: TGTGCCAGTAGCCGGACAGTAACTACCTACGAGCAGTACTTC. Translated: CASSRTVTTYEQYF. The chain couples TRBV19 to TRBJ2-7, with D maybe TRBD1 (6 bases). The CDR3 spans 14 residues. The germline V gene has CDR1 LNHDA and CDR2 SQIVND (reference sequence). V lost 6 bases to trimming and J lost 2 bases, with 14 bases between them.

The V call is TRBV5-8, the J call TRBJ1-5, with 7 bases identical to TRBD1. CDR1 and CDR2 (germline): SGHTS, YDEGEE. V was clipped by 1 base and J by 4 bases; unmatched bases: 2. This CDR3 has 14 residues. This CDR3 reads CASSLFRGNQPQHF. The CDR3 coding sequence is TGTGCCAGCAGCTTGTTCAGGGGGAATCAGCCCCAGCATTTT.